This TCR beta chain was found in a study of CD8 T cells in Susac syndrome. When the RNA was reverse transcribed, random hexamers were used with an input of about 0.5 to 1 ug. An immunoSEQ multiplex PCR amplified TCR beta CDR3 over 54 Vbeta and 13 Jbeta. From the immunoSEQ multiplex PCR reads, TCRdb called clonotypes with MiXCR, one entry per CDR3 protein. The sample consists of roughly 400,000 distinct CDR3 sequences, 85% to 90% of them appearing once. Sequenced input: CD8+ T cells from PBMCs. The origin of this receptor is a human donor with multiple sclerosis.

CDR3 DNA sequence: TGTGCCAGTAATCAAGCAGGGCCGATTGAAAAACTGTTTTTT. This encodes CASNQAGPIEKLFF. This chain joins TRBV19 and TRBJ1-4, with D tentatively TRBD1 (5 bases). V was shortened by 7 bases and J by 7 bases, with 16 bases between the two germline ends. The CDR3 extends over 14 amino acids. Germline V lookup: CDR1 LNHDA, CDR2 SQIVND (reference sequence).